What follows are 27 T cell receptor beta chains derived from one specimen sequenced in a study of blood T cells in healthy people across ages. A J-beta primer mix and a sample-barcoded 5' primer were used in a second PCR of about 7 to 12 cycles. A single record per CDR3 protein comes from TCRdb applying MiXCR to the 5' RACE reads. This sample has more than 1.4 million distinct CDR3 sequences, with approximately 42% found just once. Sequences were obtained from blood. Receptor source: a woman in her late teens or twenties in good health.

CDR3 in amino acids: CATGGGGPYEQYF. The CDR3 region has the DNA TGTGCCACTGGGGGGGGTGGCCCCTACGAGCAGTACTTC. The chain couples TRBV6-6 to TRBJ2-7; 7 bases are a match to TRBD2. CDR1 is MNHNY, CDR2 SVGAGI, per germline (reference sequence). CDR3 size: 13 residues. Germline trimming cut 10 bases from V and 2 bases from J; bases unmatched to any gene: 8.

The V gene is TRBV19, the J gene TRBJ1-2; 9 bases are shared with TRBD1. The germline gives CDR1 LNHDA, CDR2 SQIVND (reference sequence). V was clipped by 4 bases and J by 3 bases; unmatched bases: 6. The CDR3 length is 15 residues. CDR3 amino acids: CASSNRGQGDYGYTF. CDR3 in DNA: TGTGCCAGTAGTAACAGGGGGCAAGGTGACTATGGCTACACCTTC.

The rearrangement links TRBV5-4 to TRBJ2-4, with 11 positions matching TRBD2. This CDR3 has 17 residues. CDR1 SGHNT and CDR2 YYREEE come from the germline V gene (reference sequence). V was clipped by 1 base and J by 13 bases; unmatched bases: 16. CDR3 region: CASSLSLLAGGPHEQYF. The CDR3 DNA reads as TGTGCCAGCAGCTTGTCGTTGTTAGCGGGAGGGCCGCATGAGCAGTACTTC.

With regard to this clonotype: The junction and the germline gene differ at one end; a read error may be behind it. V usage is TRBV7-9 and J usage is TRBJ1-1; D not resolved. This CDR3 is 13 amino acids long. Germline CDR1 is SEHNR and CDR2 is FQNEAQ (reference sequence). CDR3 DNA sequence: TGTGTCAGCAGCCGTTCCGGGAACACTGAAGCTTTCTTT. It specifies CVSSRSGNTEAFF.

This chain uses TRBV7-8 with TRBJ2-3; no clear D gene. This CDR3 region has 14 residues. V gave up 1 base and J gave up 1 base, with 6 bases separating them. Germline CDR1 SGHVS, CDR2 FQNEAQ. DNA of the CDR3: TGTGCCAGCAGCTTAGTGGTGGGCACAGATACGCAGTATTTT. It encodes CASSLVVGTDTQYF. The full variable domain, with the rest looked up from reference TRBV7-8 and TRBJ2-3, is GAGVSQSPRYKVAKRGQDVALRCDPISGHVSLFWYQQALGQGPEFLTYFQNEAQLDKSGLPSDRFFAERPEGSVSTLKIQRTQQEDSAVYLCASSLVVGTDTQYFGPGTRLTVL.

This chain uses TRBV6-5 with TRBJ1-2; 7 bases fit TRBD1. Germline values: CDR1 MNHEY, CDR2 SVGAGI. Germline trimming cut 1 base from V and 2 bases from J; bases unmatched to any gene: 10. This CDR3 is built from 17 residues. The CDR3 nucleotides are TGTGCCAGCAGTTACTTGGGTGGAAGGACAGGAAACTATGGCTACACCTTC. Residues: CASSYLGGRTGNYGYTF.

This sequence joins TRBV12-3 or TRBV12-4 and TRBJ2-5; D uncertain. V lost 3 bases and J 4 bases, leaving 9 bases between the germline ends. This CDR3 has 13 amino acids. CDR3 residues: CASSFHLGETQYF. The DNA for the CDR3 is TGTGCCAGCAGTTTTCATCTGGGAGAGACCCAGTACTTC.

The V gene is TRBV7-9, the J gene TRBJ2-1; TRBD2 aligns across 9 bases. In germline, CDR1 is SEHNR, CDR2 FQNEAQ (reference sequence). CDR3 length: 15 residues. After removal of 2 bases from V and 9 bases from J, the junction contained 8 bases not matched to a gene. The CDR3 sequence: CASSLTGTSKPEQFF. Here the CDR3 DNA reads TGTGCCAGCAGCTTAACAGGGACTAGCAAACCTGAGCAGTTCTTC.

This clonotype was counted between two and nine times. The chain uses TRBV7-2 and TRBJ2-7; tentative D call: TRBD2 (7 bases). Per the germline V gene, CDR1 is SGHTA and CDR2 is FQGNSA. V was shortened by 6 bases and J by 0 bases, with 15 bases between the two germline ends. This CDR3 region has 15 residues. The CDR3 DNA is TGTGCCAGCAGTCTCGGGGGGCCCGCCTCCTACGAGCAGTACTTC. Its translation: CASSLGGPASYEQYF.

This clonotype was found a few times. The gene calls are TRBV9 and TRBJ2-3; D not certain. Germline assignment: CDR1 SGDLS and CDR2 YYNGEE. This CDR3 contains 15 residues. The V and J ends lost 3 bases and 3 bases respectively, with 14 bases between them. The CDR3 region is CASSGQKRGTDTQYF. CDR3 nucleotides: TGTGCCAGCAGCGGCCAAAAGAGAGGTACAGATACGCAGTATTTT.

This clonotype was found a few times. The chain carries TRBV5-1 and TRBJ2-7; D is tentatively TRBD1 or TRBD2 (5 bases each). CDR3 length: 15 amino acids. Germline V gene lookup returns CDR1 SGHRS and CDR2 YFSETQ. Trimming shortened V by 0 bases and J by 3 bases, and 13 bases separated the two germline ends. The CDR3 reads CASSLGLEGFYEQYF. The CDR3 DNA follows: TGCGCCAGCAGCTTGGGGCTCGAGGGGTTCTACGAGCAGTACTTC.

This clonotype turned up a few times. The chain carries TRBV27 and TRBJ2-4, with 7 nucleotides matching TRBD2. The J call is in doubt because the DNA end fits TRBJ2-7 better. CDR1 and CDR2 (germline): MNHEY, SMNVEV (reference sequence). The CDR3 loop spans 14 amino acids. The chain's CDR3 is CASSLSRGDHEQYF. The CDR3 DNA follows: TGTGCCAGCAGTTTATCTCGGGGGGACCACGAGCAGTACTTC.

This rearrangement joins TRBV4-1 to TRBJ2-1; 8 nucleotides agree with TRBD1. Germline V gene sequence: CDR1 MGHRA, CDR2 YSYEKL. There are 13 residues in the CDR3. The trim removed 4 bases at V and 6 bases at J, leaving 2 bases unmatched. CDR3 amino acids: CASSPTGANEQFF. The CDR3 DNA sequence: TGCGCCAGCAGCCCGACAGGGGCCAATGAGCAGTTCTTC.

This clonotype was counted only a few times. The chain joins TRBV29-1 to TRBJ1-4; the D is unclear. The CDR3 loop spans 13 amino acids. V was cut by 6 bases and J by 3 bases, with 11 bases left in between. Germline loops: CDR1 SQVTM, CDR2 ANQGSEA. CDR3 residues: CSVVAGANEKLFF. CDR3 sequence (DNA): TGCAGCGTGGTGGCTGGGGCTAATGAAAAACTGTTTTTT.

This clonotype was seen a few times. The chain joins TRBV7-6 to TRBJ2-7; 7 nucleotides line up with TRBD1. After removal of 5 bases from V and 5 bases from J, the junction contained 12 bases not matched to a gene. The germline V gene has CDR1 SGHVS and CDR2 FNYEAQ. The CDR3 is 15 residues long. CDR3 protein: CASSLRDSLIHEQYF. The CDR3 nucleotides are TGTGCCAGCAGCCTACGGGACAGTCTGATCCACGAGCAGTACTTC.

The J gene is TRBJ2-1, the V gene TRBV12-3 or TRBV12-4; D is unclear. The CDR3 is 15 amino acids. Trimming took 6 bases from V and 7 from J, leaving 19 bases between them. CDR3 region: CASSRETLLGNEQFF. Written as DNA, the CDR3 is TGTGCCAGCAGCCGAGAGACCCTGCTCGGGAATGAGCAGTTCTTC.

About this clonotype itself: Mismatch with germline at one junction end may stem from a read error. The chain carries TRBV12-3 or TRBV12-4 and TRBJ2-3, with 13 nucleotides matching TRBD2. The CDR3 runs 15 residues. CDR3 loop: CASRSLAGGFDTQYF. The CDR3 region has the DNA TGTGCCAGCAGGTCACTAGCGGGGGGGTTCGATACTCAGTATTTT.

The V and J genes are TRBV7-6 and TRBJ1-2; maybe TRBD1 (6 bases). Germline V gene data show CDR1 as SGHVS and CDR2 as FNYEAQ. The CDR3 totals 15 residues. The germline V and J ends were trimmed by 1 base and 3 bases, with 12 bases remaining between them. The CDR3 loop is CASSLEPQGDYGYTF. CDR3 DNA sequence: TGTGCCAGCAGCTTAGAACCACAGGGAGACTATGGCTACACCTTC. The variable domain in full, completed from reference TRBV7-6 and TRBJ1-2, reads GAGVSQSPRYKVTKRGQDVALRCDPISGHVSLYWYRQALGQGPEFLTYFNYEAQQDKSGLPNDRFSAERPEGSISTLTIQRTEQRDSAMYRCASSLEPQGDYGYTFGSGTRLTVV.

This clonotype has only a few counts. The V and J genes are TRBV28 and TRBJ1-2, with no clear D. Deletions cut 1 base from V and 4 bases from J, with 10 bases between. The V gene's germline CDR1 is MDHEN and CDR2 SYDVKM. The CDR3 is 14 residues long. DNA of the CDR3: TGTGCCAGCAGTTTATTTGAGGAGGGCTATGGCTACACCTTC. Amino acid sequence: CASSLFEEGYGYTF.

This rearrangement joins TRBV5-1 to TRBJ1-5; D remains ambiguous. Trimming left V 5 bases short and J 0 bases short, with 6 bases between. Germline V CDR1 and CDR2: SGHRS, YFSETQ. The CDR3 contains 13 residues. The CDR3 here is CASSSNSNQPQHF. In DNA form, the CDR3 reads TGCGCCAGCAGTTCCAATAGCAATCAGCCCCAGCATTTT.

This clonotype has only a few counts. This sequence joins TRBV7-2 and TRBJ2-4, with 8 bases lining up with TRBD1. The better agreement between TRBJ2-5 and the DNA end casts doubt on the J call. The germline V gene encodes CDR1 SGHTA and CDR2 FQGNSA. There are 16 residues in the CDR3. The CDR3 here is CASSLRGRGTGETQYF. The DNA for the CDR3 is TGTGCCAGCAGCTTACGTGGGCGCGGGACAGGAGAGACCCAGTACTTC.

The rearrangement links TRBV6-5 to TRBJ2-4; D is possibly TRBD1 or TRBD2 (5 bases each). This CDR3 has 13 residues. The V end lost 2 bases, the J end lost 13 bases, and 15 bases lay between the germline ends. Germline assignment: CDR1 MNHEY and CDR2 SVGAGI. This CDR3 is CASSYGQLGEQYF. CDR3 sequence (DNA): TGTGCCAGCAGTTACGGGCAATTAGGGGAGCAGTACTTC.

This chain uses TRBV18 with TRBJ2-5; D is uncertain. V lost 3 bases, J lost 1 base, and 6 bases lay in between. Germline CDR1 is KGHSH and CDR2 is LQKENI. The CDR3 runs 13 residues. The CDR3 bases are TGTGCCAGCTCACCTACCGTCCAAGAGACCCAGTACTTC. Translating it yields CASSPTVQETQYF.

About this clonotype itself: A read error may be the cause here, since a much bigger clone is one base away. The CDR3 nucleotides are TGCGCCAGCAGCCTAGATGGACAGCCCTATGGCCACACCTTC. Amino acid sequence: CASSLDGQPYGHTF. The V call is TRBV4-1, the J call TRBJ1-2; D might be TRBD1 (6 bases). The CDR3 is 14 amino acids. The germline gives CDR1 MGHRA, CDR2 YSYEKL.

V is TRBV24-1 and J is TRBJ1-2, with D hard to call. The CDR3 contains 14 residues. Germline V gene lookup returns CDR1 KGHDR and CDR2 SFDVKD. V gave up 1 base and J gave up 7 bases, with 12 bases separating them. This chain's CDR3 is CATSDLPVPLGYTF. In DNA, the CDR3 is TGTGCCACCAGTGATTTACCAGTCCCCCTTGGCTACACCTTC.

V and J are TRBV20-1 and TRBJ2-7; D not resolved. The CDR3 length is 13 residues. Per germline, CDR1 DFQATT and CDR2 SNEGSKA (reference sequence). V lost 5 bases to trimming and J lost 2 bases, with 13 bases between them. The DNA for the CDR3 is TGCAGTGCTGAGAGGACGTCCACCTACGAGCAGTACTTC. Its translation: CSAERTSTYEQYF.

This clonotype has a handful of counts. Written as DNA, the CDR3 is TGCAGCGTTAGTCGGGAGGGCAATGAGCAGTTCTTC. Translating it yields CSVSREGNEQFF. This sequence joins TRBV29-1 and TRBJ2-1; 8 bases line up with TRBD2. Trimming took 5 bases from V and 6 from J; bases not matched to a gene: 3. The germline V gene encodes CDR1 SQVTM and CDR2 ANQGSEA. This CDR3 comprises 12 residues.